Following are 30 T cell receptor beta chains from one sample sequenced in a study of OX40 agonist ivuxolimab in advanced cancers. This table comes from immunoSEQ multiplex PCR, and its TCRdb copy is limited to in-frame clones, with some not included. The profile shows about 58,000 clones, 75% to 90% of them singletons. Sequenced here: CD4+ or CD8+ T cells sorted from blood, sampled in a trial of the OX40 agonist ivuxolimab. These TCRs come from an adult with an advanced solid tumor such as melanoma, head and neck, liver or kidney cancer.

This clone turned up a few times. The V and J genes are TRBV6-5 and TRBJ1-2; tentatively, D is TRBD1 (5 bases). Germline V lookup: CDR1 MNHEY, CDR2 SVGAGI. CDR3 size: 14 residues. With 1 base removed from V and 7 bases from J, the gap between germline ends came to 13 bases. The CDR3 sequence: CASSYWDGESGYTF. In nucleotides, the CDR3 is TGTGCCAGCAGTTACTGGGACGGGGAATCTGGCTACACCTTC.

CDR3 DNA sequence: TGTGCCATCAGTGAGTCAGGGACAGGGGAAAACATTCAGTACTTC. This codes for CAISESGTGENIQYF. This chain links TRBV10-3 with TRBJ2-4; 10 nucleotides match TRBD1. CDR3 length: 15 residues. With V trimmed by 0 bases and J by 5 bases, 1 base remained unmatched. Germline CDR1 is ENHRY and CDR2 is SYGVKD.

This clone was seen just once. V and J are TRBV19 and TRBJ2-5; TRBD1 is a possible D gene (6 bases). With the DNA end fitting TRBJ2-7 better, the J assignment may be wrong. The germline gives CDR1 LNHDA, CDR2 SQIVND (reference sequence). This CDR3 region has 13 residues. The CDR3 sequence is CASEGRGLHEQYF. The DNA of the CDR3 is TGTGCCAGTGAGGGCAGGGGCCTGCACGAGCAGTACTTC.

The chain combines TRBV9 with TRBJ2-1; D might be TRBD2 (6 bases). The ends were cut back, 0 bases at V and 13 bases at J, with 11 bases in the middle. Looked up from germline, CDR1 is SGDLS and CDR2 is YYNGEE. CDR3 length: 12 residues. The CDR3 bases are TGTGCCAGCAGCGTAGGGCAGGGAGGACAGTTCTTC. Translation gives CASSVGQGGQFF. Drawing the rest from reference TRBV9 and TRBJ2-1, the complete variable domain is DSGVTQTPKHLITATGQRVTLRCSPRSGDLSVYWYQQSLDQGLQFLIQYYNGEERAKGNILERFSAQQFPDLHSELNLSSLELGDSALYFCASSVGQGGQFFGPGTRLTVL.

The chain combines TRBV7-8 with TRBJ1-1, with D hard to call. Per the germline V gene, CDR1 is SGHVS and CDR2 is FQNEAQ. V lost 4 bases and J 4 bases, leaving 16 bases between the germline ends. CDR3 length equals 15 residues. The CDR3, as DNA: TGTGCCAGCAGCTCCGAACAGCGGTGGGGCACTGAAGCTTTCTTT. Translated, it gives CASSSEQRWGTEAFF.

This chain uses TRBV27 with TRBJ2-7; TRBD1 agrees at 10 bases. The CDR3 contains 14 residues. Germline V gives CDR1 MNHEY, CDR2 SMNVEV (reference sequence). V gave up 6 bases and J gave up 2 bases; unmatched junction bases: 4. Here the CDR3 DNA reads TGTGCCAGCAGCCTAGACAGGGGGCCCTACGAGCAGTACTTC. Its translation: CASSLDRGPYEQYF.

The chain employs TRBV6-6 and TRBJ2-7; D is uncertain. From germline, CDR1 is MNHNY and CDR2 SVGAGI (reference sequence). CDR3 length equals 12 residues. V gave up 0 bases and J gave up 4 bases, with 4 bases separating them. DNA of the CDR3: TGTGCCAGCAGTTACTCTATGTACGAGCAGTACTTC. This translates into CASSYSMYEQYF.

The chain is built from TRBV5-1 and TRBJ1-3; the D gene is possibly TRBD1 (5 bases). The CDR3 has 16 amino acids. In germline, CDR1 is SGHRS, CDR2 YFSETQ. V was trimmed by 0 bases and J by 3 bases, leaving 13 bases between them. This CDR3 reads CASSLAGAQLGNTIYF. CDR3 in DNA: TGCGCCAGCAGCTTGGCCGGGGCGCAGCTTGGAAACACCATATATTTT. The variable domain in full, completed from reference TRBV5-1 and TRBJ1-3, reads KAGVTQTPRYLIKTRGQQVTLSCSPISGHRSVSWYQQTPGQGLQFLFEYFSETQRNKGNFPGRFSGRQFSNSRSEMNVSTLELGDSALYLCASSLAGAQLGNTIYFGEGSWLTVV.

In its sample, this clone was seen a few times. The chain carries TRBV7-3 and TRBJ1-2; no definite D call. Trimming removed 4 bases from V and 5 bases from J, with 8 bases in between. Looked up from germline, CDR1 is SGHTA and CDR2 is FQGTGA. The CDR3 is 12 residues long. Here the CDR3 reads CASSSTAYGYTF. The CDR3 nucleotides are TGTGCCAGCAGCTCAACCGCATATGGCTACACCTTC.

The CDR3: CASSLRPFTLAAPSYEQYF. The CDR3 nucleotides read TGTGCCAGCAGTTTAAGGCCCTTTACTCTAGCGGCCCCCTCCTACGAGCAGTACTTC. The J gene is TRBJ2-5, the V gene TRBV27; 7 nucleotides align to TRBD2. The DNA end favors TRBJ2-7, so the J call may be wrong. The germline V gene encodes CDR1 MNHEY and CDR2 SMNVEV (reference sequence). CDR3 length equals 19 residues.

The chain uses TRBV30 and TRBJ2-5; 7 positions agree with TRBD2. Per the germline V gene, CDR1 is GTSNPN and CDR2 is SVGIG (reference sequence). The trim removed 4 bases at V and 2 bases at J, leaving 4 bases unmatched. The CDR3 is 13 residues long. For the CDR3, the DNA is TGTGCCTGGACTAGCGGACTACAAGAGACCCAGTACTTC. As protein: CAWTSGLQETQYF.

This chain uses TRBV9 with TRBJ1-1; 8 positions agree with TRBD1. Unmatched junction bases numbered 5, after V lost 7 bases and J lost 0 bases. The germline V gene encodes CDR1 SGDLS and CDR2 YYNGEE. CDR3 length: 14 amino acids. CDR3 coding DNA: TGTGCCAGCGGCCGACAGGGGTTGAACACTGAAGCTTTCTTT. Its protein is CASGRQGLNTEAFF.

This clone has only a few counts. The chain joins TRBV5-6 to TRBJ1-3; D remains unclear. Deletions cut 2 bases from V and 0 bases from J, with 6 bases between. The CDR3 loop spans 14 amino acids. Germline assignment: CDR1 SGHDT and CDR2 YYEEEE. CDR3 sequence reads: CASSFIGSGNTIYF. CDR3 nucleotides: TGTGCCAGCAGCTTTATAGGCTCTGGAAACACCATATATTTT.

The rearrangement links TRBV28 to TRBJ1-5; the match to TRBD1 covers 7 bases. The trim removed 6 bases at V and 0 bases at J, leaving 11 bases unmatched. This CDR3 spans 17 amino acids. CDR1 and CDR2 from the germline V gene are MDHEN and SYDVKM. The CDR3 here is CASRQGAGGFSNQPQHF. CDR3 bases: TGTGCCAGCAGGCAAGGGGCAGGGGGGTTTAGCAATCAGCCCCAGCATTTT.

CDR3 DNA sequence: TGTGCCAGCTGGACCCGGGGCCTTAACACTGAAGCTTTCTTT. It is translated as CASWTRGLNTEAFF. The V and J genes are TRBV27 and TRBJ1-1, with D perhaps TRBD1 (5 bases). Trimming left V 8 bases short and J 2 bases short, with 15 bases between. The CDR3 is made up of 14 amino acids. CDR1 is MNHEY, CDR2 SMNVEV, per germline (reference sequence).

V usage is TRBV7-6 and J usage is TRBJ1-5, with TRBD1 matching over 9 bases. The germline V gene encodes CDR1 SGHVS and CDR2 FNYEAQ. The CDR3 runs 13 residues. V trimming: 5 bases; J trimming: 7 bases; junction bases outside the gene matches: 3. CDR3: CASSRQGDQPQHF. The CDR3 region has the DNA TGTGCCAGCAGCCGACAGGGGGACCAGCCCCAGCATTTT.

In this sample, this clone turned up once. V usage is TRBV9 and J usage is TRBJ1-4, with 9 bases fitting TRBD1. CDR1 is SGDLS and CDR2 is YYNGEE in the germline V gene. V was pared by 3 bases and J by 6 bases, with 3 bases of the junction left unmatched. There are 14 residues in the CDR3. The CDR3 loop reads CASSGRTGDEKLFF. CDR3 coding DNA: TGTGCCAGCAGCGGACGGACAGGGGATGAAAAACTGTTTTTT.

The chain combines TRBV6-4 with TRBJ1-6; D uncertain. The CDR3 is 12 amino acids. Germline-derived CDR1 and CDR2 are MRHNA and SNTAGT. V was clipped by 6 bases and J by 9 bases, with 9 bases between them. Here the CDR3 reads CASRNLGSPLHF. CDR3 nucleotide sequence: TGTGCCAGCAGGAATCTGGGTTCACCCCTCCACTTT.

This sequence joins TRBV28 and TRBJ2-7; no firm D call. Germline CDR1 is MDHEN and CDR2 is SYDVKM. The CDR3 contains 13 residues. Trimming cost V 4 bases and J 3 bases, with 10 bases left between them. CDR3 nucleotide sequence: TGTGCCAGCAGTTCCGGAAGGAGCTACGAGCAGTACTTC. Protein: CASSSGRSYEQYF.

This chain joins TRBV30 and TRBJ2-2; D possibly corresponds to TRBD1 (6 bases). Trimming shortened V by 2 bases and J by 2 bases, and 9 bases separated the two germline ends. Per the germline V gene, CDR1 is GTSNPN and CDR2 is SVGIG (reference sequence). This CDR3 has 14 residues. CDR3 sequence (DNA): TGTGCCTGGAGTCGGACAGTCAACACCGGGGAGCTGTTTTTT. Protein sequence: CAWSRTVNTGELFF.

This chain links TRBV5-4 with TRBJ2-3; 8 nucleotides agree with TRBD1. The trim removed 0 bases at V and 2 bases at J, leaving 2 bases unmatched. The germline V gene encodes CDR1 SGHNT and CDR2 YYREEE (reference sequence). The CDR3 contains 15 residues. CDR3 sequence (DNA): TGTGCCAGCAGCTTGGTGACAGGGGTCACAGATACGCAGTATTTT. Translating gives CASSLVTGVTDTQYF.

The CDR3 loop reads CASSYGWGDTQYF. CDR3 sequence (DNA): TGTGCCAGCAGTTACGGCTGGGGAGATACGCAGTATTTT. The genes are TRBV6-5 and TRBJ2-3; D not resolved. V was shortened by 2 bases and J by 5 bases, with 8 bases between the two germline ends. CDR3 length: 13 residues. CDR1 and CDR2 (germline): MNHEY, SVGAGI.

The chain couples TRBV2 to TRBJ2-5; a weak D match, TRBD1 (6 bases). CDR1 and CDR2 from the germline V gene are SNHLY and FYNNEI. This CDR3 spans 14 amino acids. Deletions cut 5 bases from V and 5 bases from J, with 15 bases between. The CDR3 loop is CASSLYGTSETQYF. The CDR3 bases are TGTGCCAGCAGTCTTTACGGGACAAGCGAGACCCAGTACTTC.

The V and J genes are TRBV6-5 and TRBJ1-1; perhaps TRBD1 as D (5 bases). Germline lookup yields CDR1 MNHEY and CDR2 SVGAGI. Trimming cost V 2 bases and J 7 bases, with 11 bases left between them. The CDR3 has 13 residues. The CDR3 DNA is TGTGCCAGCAGTTACCAAGACAGAAGTGAAGCTTTCTTT. The encoded protein is CASSYQDRSEAFF.

This chain links TRBV5-1 with TRBJ2-1, with 10 positions matching TRBD2. Germline assignment: CDR1 SGHRS and CDR2 YFSETQ. The CDR3 covers 15 residues. J lost 8 bases, V lost 4 bases, and 9 bases had no gene match. The DNA of the CDR3 is TGCGCCAGCAGCCGTAGAGCGGGGGGGCCGGATGAGCAGTTCTTC. Translation: CASSRRAGGPDEQFF.

V usage is TRBV28 and J usage is TRBJ1-2; D gene unclear. The V and J ends lost 11 bases and 0 bases respectively, with 10 bases between them. CDR1 and CDR2 from the germline V gene are MDHEN and SYDVKM. This CDR3 comprises 12 residues. CDR3 loop: CAAYQTNYGYTF. DNA for the CDR3: TGTGCCGCCTACCAAACTAACTATGGCTACACCTTC.

This chain connects TRBV28 to TRBJ1-2; D is unresolved. The germline V gene encodes CDR1 MDHEN and CDR2 SYDVKM. The CDR3 runs 13 residues. V was shortened by 5 bases and J by 0 bases, with 7 bases between the two germline ends. The CDR3 nucleotides read TGTGCCAGCAGTGGCGATACTAACTATGGCTACACCTTC. This codes for CASSGDTNYGYTF.

The chain joins TRBV7-2 to TRBJ1-1; TRBD1 is a possible D gene (6 bases). Germline lookup yields CDR1 SGHTA and CDR2 FQGNSA. The CDR3 is 15 residues long. V was shortened by 1 base and J by 6 bases, with 15 bases between the two germline ends. The CDR3 nucleotides read TGTGCCAGCAGCTTAGAGTCCAGGGGAGCGGCTGAAGCTTTCTTT. Translating it yields CASSLESRGAAEAFF.

The rearrangement joins TRBV2 to TRBJ2-3; 9 bases fit TRBD1. V trimming: 5 bases; J trimming: 6 bases; junction bases outside the gene matches: 9. CDR1 is SNHLY, CDR2 FYNNEI, per germline. The CDR3 has 15 amino acids. In DNA form, the CDR3 reads TGTGCCAGCAGTTCACAGGGGGCGCCCCGGGATACGCAGTATTTT. It encodes CASSSQGAPRDTQYF.

V is TRBV11-2 and J is TRBJ2-1, with 7 bases that match TRBD2. The CDR3 has 13 amino acids. Unmatched junction bases numbered 12, after V lost 5 bases and J lost 14 bases. Looked up from germline, CDR1 is SGHAT and CDR2 is FQNNGV. CDR3 amino acids: CASSPDAGTTEFF. The CDR3 nucleotides read TGTGCCAGCAGCCCCGACGCCGGGACTACTGAGTTCTTC.